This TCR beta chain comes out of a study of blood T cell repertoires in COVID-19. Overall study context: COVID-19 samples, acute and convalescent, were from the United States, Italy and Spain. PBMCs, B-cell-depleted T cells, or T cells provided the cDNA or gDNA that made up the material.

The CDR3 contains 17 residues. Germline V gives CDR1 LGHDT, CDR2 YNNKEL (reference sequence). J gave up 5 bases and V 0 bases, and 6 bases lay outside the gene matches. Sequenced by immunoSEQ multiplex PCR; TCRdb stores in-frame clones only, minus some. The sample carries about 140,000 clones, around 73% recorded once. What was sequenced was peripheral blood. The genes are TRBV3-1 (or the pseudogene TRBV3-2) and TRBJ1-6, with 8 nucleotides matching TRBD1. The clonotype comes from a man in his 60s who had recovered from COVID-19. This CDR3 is CASSQEATGDDNSPLHF. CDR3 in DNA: TGTGCCAGCAGCCAAGAGGCGACAGGGGATGATAATTCACCCCTCCACTTT.